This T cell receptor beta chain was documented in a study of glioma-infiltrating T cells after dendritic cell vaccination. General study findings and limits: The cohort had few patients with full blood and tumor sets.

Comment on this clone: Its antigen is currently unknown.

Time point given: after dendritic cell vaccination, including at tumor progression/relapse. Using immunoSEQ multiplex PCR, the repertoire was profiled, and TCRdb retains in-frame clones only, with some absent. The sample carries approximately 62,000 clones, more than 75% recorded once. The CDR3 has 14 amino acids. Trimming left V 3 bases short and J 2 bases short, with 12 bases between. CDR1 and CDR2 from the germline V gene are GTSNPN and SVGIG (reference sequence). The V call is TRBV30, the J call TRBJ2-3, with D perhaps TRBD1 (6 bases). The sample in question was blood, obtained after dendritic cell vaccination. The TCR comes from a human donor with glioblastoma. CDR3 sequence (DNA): TGTGCCTGGAGGGCAGGGGCCTCCACAGATACGCAGTATTTT. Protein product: CAWRAGASTDTQYF.